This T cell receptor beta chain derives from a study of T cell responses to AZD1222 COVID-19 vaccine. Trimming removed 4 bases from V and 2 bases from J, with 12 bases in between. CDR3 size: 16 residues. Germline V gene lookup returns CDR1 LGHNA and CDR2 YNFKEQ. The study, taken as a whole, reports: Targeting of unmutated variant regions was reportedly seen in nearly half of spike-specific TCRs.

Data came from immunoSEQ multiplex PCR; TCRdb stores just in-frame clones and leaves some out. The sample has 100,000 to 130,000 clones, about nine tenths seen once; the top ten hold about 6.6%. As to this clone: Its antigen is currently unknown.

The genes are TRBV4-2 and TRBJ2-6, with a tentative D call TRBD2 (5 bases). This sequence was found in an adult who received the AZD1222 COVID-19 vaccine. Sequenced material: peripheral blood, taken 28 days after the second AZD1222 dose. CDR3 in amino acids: CASSPLLEAGANVLTF. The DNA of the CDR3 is TGTGCCAGCAGCCCCTTATTGGAGGCTGGGGCCAACGTCCTGACTTTC.